A single sample gave rise to the 25 T cell receptor beta chains below, sequenced in a study of shared clonotypes between healthy human individuals. TCRdb's table, derived via immunoSEQ multiplex PCR, lists solely in-frame clones and lacks some. In the table there are under 600,000 clones, roughly 72% of which are singletons. The sequencing input was PBMCs. The receptors here all came from a woman in her thirties or forties in good health. Some clones in this sample may be carry-over from other donors' samples.

The chain recombines TRBV4-2 with TRBJ1-2; 8 positions agree with TRBD1. The CDR3 is made up of 14 amino acids. Germline CDR1 and CDR2: LGHNA and YNFKEQ. With V trimmed by 6 bases and J by 6 bases, 9 bases remained unmatched. CDR3 coding DNA: TGTGCCAGCAGTCGCGACAGGGGTAAGGATGGCTACACCTTC. Residues: CASSRDRGKDGYTF.

This chain links TRBV4-2 with TRBJ2-7; 12 bases are a match to TRBD2. The trim removed 4 bases at V and 2 bases at J, leaving 9 bases unmatched. CDR1 LGHNA and CDR2 YNFKEQ come from the germline V gene. The CDR3 runs 17 residues. CDR3 residues: CASSRRTGTSGPYEQYF. CDR3 nucleotide sequence: TGTGCCAGCAGCCGCCGAACCGGGACTAGCGGGCCCTACGAGCAGTACTTC.

This chain links TRBV19 with TRBJ1-2, with 7 bases that match TRBD1. With 10 bases clipped from V and 4 bases from J, the junction kept 15 bases outside the gene matches. This CDR3 region has 15 residues. CDR1 and CDR2 (germline): LNHDA, SQIVND (reference sequence). The CDR3 nucleotides are TGTGCCACCTCCCGGCAGGGGGTCTCGATCTATGGCTACACCTTC. Translation gives CATSRQGVSIYGYTF.

The chain is built from TRBV18 and TRBJ1-1; no clear D. Trimming pared 2 bases from V and 2 bases from J, leaving 9 bases between. In germline, CDR1 is KGHSH, CDR2 LQKENI. The CDR3 contains 14 residues. The CDR3 coding sequence is TGTGCCAGCTCACCAAACAGTGGAAACACTGAAGCTTTCTTT. It encodes CASSPNSGNTEAFF.

The rearrangement links TRBV4-3 to TRBJ2-3; 10 bases line up with TRBD2. Trimming removed 4 bases from V and 0 bases from J; junction bases left unmatched: 7. Per germline, CDR1 LGHNA and CDR2 YSLEER. CDR3 size: 17 residues. CDR3: CASSPGLAPYSTDTQYF. CDR3 DNA sequence: TGCGCCAGCAGCCCGGGACTAGCGCCCTATAGCACAGATACGCAGTATTTT.

The rearrangement links TRBV5-1 to TRBJ2-7; a possible D gene is TRBD1 (5 bases). The CDR3 runs to 14 residues. The ends were cut back, 4 bases at V and 2 bases at J, with 13 bases in the middle. CDR1 is SGHRS, CDR2 YFSETQ, per germline. CDR3 nucleotide sequence: TGCGCCAGCAGCGAACAGGCCTACCCCTACGAGCAGTACTTC. The encoded protein is CASSEQAYPYEQYF.

The V call is TRBV20-1, the J call TRBJ2-7; D is unresolved. This CDR3 spans 11 amino acids. With 5 bases removed from V and 2 bases from J, the gap between germline ends came to 7 bases. Germline V gene data show CDR1 as DFQATT and CDR2 as SNEGSKA (reference sequence). The CDR3 loop reads CSAPSAYEQYF. DNA of the CDR3: TGCAGTGCTCCCTCAGCCTACGAGCAGTACTTC.

This clone was observed at least ten times. The rearrangement uses TRBV28 and TRBJ1-5; D is ambiguous. CDR1 MDHEN and CDR2 SYDVKM come from the germline V gene. The CDR3 runs 15 residues. Trimming took 5 bases from V and 5 from J, leaving 16 bases between them. The CDR3 coding sequence is TGTGCCAGCAGTCCCCCCAAGGGTGGGGATCAGCCCCAGCATTTT. This codes for CASSPPKGGDQPQHF.

The chain combines TRBV4-1 with TRBJ1-1; no reliable D call. Germline-derived CDR1 and CDR2 are MGHRA and YSYEKL. The CDR3 length is 14 residues. The V end was cut by 4 bases, the J end by 1 base, with 10 bases between. The CDR3 reads CASSPRTANTEAFF. CDR3 sequence (DNA): TGCGCCAGCAGCCCCCGGACGGCGAACACTGAAGCTTTCTTT.

The rearrangement joins TRBV7-9 to TRBJ2-1, with D perhaps being TRBD1 or TRBD2 (6 bases each). The germline V gene encodes CDR1 SEHNR and CDR2 FQNEAQ (reference sequence). V shed 8 bases and J shed 3 bases, with 29 bases lying between them. The CDR3 loop spans 19 amino acids. CDR3 sequence: CASAQRHFGGRPRYNEQFF. The DNA for the CDR3 is TGTGCCAGCGCCCAAAGGCACTTCGGGGGCCGACCCCGCTACAATGAGCAGTTCTTC.

The rearrangement uses TRBV9 and TRBJ1-1; D is undetermined. CDR3 size: 13 residues. In germline, CDR1 is SGDLS, CDR2 YYNGEE. The ends were cut back, 4 bases at V and 4 bases at J, with 11 bases in the middle. In DNA, the CDR3 is TGTGCCAGCAGCCCGGCGCCGGGCACTGAAGCTTTCTTT. Amino acid sequence: CASSPAPGTEAFF. The full variable domain, in which reference TRBV9 and TRBJ1-1 provide the parts outside the CDR3, is DSGVTQTPKHLITATGQRVTLRCSPRSGDLSVYWYQQSLDQGLQFLIQYYNGEERAKGNILERFSAQQFPDLHSELNLSSLELGDSALYFCASSPAPGTEAFFGQGTRLTVV.

V and J are TRBV4-2 and TRBJ2-5; a weak D match, TRBD1 (5 bases). The closer fit of TRBJ2-7 to the DNA end suggests the J call may be wrong. The V gene's germline CDR1 is LGHNA and CDR2 YNFKEQ. This CDR3 contains 15 residues. The CDR3 DNA reads as TGTGCCAGCAGCCAGGGGCTAGTTTTAACCTACGAGCAGTACTTC. Its translation is CASSQGLVLTYEQYF.

The CDR3 coding sequence is TGTGCCAGCAGCGGCGGGGCTAGCGGGAGGTTCCGCTCCGAGCAGTACTTC. This translates into CASSGGASGRFRSEQYF. V gene TRBV4-2 combines with J gene TRBJ2-7; 11 nucleotides agree with TRBD2. V shed 5 bases, J shed 6 bases, and the junction held 15 bases outside the gene matches. This CDR3 contains 17 residues. Germline CDR1 LGHNA, CDR2 YNFKEQ.

This clone appeared a few times. The chain joins TRBV7-2 to TRBJ1-3; D uncertain. Trimming took off 5 bases at V and 2 bases at J, with 13 bases between the two ends. This CDR3 is built from 15 residues. Germline-derived CDR1 and CDR2 are SGHTA and FQGNSA. CDR3 region: CASSPGLVAGNTIYF. CDR3 coding DNA: TGTGCCAGCAGCCCCGGGTTAGTGGCTGGAAACACCATATATTTT. The full variable domain, in which reference TRBV7-2 and TRBJ1-3 provide the parts outside the CDR3, is GAGVSQSPSNKVTEKGKDVELRCDPISGHTALYWYRQSLGQGLEFLIYFQGNSAPDKSGLPSDRFSAERTGGSVSTLTIQRTQQEDSAVYLCASSPGLVAGNTIYFGEGSWLTVV.

The rearrangement uses TRBV6-1 and TRBJ1-5, with a weak D call TRBD1 (5 bases). The CDR3 runs 16 residues. The germline V and J ends were trimmed by 3 bases and 2 bases, with 14 bases remaining between them. Germline CDR1 reads MNHNS; CDR2 reads SASEGT. The CDR3 region is CASSDFSGGGNQPQHF. CDR3 DNA sequence: TGTGCCAGCAGTGACTTTTCGGGGGGTGGCAATCAGCCCCAGCATTTT.

A single count supports this clone. CDR3 in DNA: TGTGCCAGCAGCTGGGACAGGGACGAAGCTTTCTTT. Residues: CASSWDRDEAFF. The chain couples TRBV7-9 to TRBJ1-1, with 9 bases that match TRBD1. The V gene's germline CDR1 is SEHNR and CDR2 FQNEAQ (reference sequence). The V and J ends lost 4 bases and 8 bases, in that order; junction bases with no gene match: 2. The CDR3 covers 12 residues.

This sequence joins TRBV5-4 and TRBJ2-1; 8 bases fit TRBD2. Germline CDR1 is SGHNT and CDR2 is YYREEE (reference sequence). V shed 6 bases, J shed 6 bases, and the junction held 11 bases outside the gene matches. The CDR3 has 15 amino acids. The CDR3 spells CASTPSGRGGNEQFF. The CDR3 DNA is TGTGCCAGCACCCCGAGCGGGAGAGGAGGCAATGAGCAGTTCTTC.

This clone turned up a few times. The CDR3 DNA is TGTGCCAGCAGCGCTGACTCTGGGGCCAACGTCCTGACTTTC. Its protein product is CASSADSGANVLTF. This sequence joins TRBV7-9 and TRBJ2-6, with unresolved D. CDR1 and CDR2 (germline): SEHNR, FQNEAQ (reference sequence). The CDR3 totals 14 residues. The V end lost 5 bases, the J end lost 0 bases, and 5 bases lay between the germline ends. The full variable domain, in which reference TRBV7-9 and TRBJ2-6 provide the parts outside the CDR3, is DTGVSQNPRHKITKRGQNVTFRCDPISEHNRLYWYRQTLGQGPEFLTYFQNEAQLEKSRLLSDRFSAERPKGSFSTLEIQRTEQGDSAMYLCASSADSGANVLTFGAGSRLTVL.

This clone has ten or more counts. The chain carries TRBV10-2 and TRBJ2-2, with 7 bases lining up with TRBD2. Unmatched junction bases numbered 9, after V lost 6 bases and J lost 5 bases. In germline, CDR1 is WSHSY, CDR2 SAAADI. The CDR3 is made up of 15 amino acids. The chain's CDR3 is CASSPGLVGTGELFF. In DNA, the CDR3 is TGCGCCAGCAGCCCCGGACTAGTGGGGACCGGGGAGCTGTTTTTT.

This sequence joins TRBV28 and TRBJ2-1; the match to TRBD2 covers 10 bases. Germline V gene lookup returns CDR1 MDHEN and CDR2 SYDVKM. V trimming: 6 bases; J trimming: 5 bases; junction bases outside the gene matches: 13. This CDR3 spans 17 amino acids. CDR3 region: CASSPISGRGLDNEQFF. The CDR3 bases are TGTGCCAGCAGCCCGATAAGCGGGAGGGGGTTGGACAATGAGCAGTTCTTC.

The genes are TRBV6-5 and TRBJ1-2; D perhaps matches TRBD1 (6 bases). This CDR3 is 14 amino acids long. Between the trimmed V and J ends, which lost 6 bases and 13 bases, there was a span of 24 bases. Looked up from germline, CDR1 is MNHEY and CDR2 is SVGAGI. The CDR3 here is CASSSTFRGAGCTF. CDR3 nucleotide sequence: TGTGCCAGCAGCTCAACCTTCCGGGGGGCAGGTTGCACCTTC.

The chain combines TRBV30 with TRBJ2-5; D is possibly TRBD2 (6 bases). The germline V gene encodes CDR1 GTSNPN and CDR2 SVGIG (reference sequence). The V and J ends lost 0 bases and 5 bases respectively, with 16 bases between them. The CDR3 extends over 15 amino acids. Written as DNA, the CDR3 is TGTGCCTGGAGTGTACCAACTAGCTGGGGGGAGACCCAGTACTTC. Its translation: CAWSVPTSWGETQYF.

This clone came up once. The rearrangement uses TRBV5-1 and TRBJ1-4, with TRBD1 as a possible D gene (5 bases). The germline V gene has CDR1 SGHRS and CDR2 YFSETQ. The CDR3 covers 16 residues. Trimming removed 1 base at V and 4 bases at J, with 14 bases between. The CDR3 region has the DNA TGCGCCAGCAGCTTGTTAGCGGGGCTCGATAATGAAAAACTGTTTTTT. Protein product: CASSLLAGLDNEKLFF.

This clone was detected only once. The chain employs TRBV28 and TRBJ1-5; perhaps TRBD1 as D (5 bases). CDR1 and CDR2 (germline): MDHEN, SYDVKM. V lost 9 bases and J lost 2, with 20 bases in between. This CDR3 comprises 16 residues. The CDR3 coding sequence is TGTGCCAGTCGCCCCGTGGGGAAAGGGGGCAATCAGCCCCAGCATTTT. Its protein is CASRPVGKGGNQPQHF.

The J gene is TRBJ1-3, the V gene TRBV28, with D maybe TRBD1 (5 bases). Between the trimmed V and J ends, which lost 5 bases and 9 bases, there was a span of 17 bases. Germline V gene sequence: CDR1 MDHEN, CDR2 SYDVKM. This CDR3 has 14 residues. The CDR3 region has the DNA TGTGCCAGCAGTAAACAAGGGGTATTCAGCACCATATATTTT. Protein sequence: CASSKQGVFSTIYF.